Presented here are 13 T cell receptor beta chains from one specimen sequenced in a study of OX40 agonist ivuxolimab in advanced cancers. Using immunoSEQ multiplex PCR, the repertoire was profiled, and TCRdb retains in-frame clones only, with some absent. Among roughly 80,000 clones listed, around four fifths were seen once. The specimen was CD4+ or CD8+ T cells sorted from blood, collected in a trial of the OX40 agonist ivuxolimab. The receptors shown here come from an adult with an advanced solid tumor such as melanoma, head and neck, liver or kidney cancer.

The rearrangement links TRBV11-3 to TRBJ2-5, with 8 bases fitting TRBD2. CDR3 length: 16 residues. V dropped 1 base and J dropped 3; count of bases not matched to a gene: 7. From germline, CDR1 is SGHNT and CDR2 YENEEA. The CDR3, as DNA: TGTGCCAGCAGCTTAGGCCAAGCGGGAGTTGAAGAGACCCAGTACTTC. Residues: CASSLGQAGVEETQYF.

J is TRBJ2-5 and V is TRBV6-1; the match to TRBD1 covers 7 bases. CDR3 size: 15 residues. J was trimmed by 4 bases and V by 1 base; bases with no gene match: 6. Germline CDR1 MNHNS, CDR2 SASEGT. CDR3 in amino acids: CASSEEDRIRETQYF. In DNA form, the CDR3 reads TGTGCCAGCAGTGAAGAGGACAGGATTCGAGAGACCCAGTACTTC.

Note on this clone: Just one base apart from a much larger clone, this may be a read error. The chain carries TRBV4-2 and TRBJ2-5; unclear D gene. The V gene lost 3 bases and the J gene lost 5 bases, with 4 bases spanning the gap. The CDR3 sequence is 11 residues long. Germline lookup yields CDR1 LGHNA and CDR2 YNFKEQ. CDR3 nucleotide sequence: TGTGCCAGCAGCCAGCGGGAGACCCAGTACTTC. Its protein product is CASSQRETQYF.

This chain's CDR3 is CASRDNNDEQYF. The CDR3 DNA reads as TGTGCCAGCAGGGACAACAACGACGAGCAGTACTTC. J is TRBJ2-5 and V is TRBV7-2, with D possibly TRBD1 on 5 matching bases. The closer fit of TRBJ2-7 to the DNA end suggests the J call may be wrong. The CDR3 consists of 12 residues. Germline V CDR1 and CDR2: SGHTA, FQGNSA.

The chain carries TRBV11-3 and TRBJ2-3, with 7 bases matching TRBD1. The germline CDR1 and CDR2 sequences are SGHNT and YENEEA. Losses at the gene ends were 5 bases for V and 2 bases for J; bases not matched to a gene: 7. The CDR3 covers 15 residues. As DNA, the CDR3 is TGTGCCAGCAGCCAACAGGGGCGACTCACAGATACGCAGTATTTT. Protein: CASSQQGRLTDTQYF.

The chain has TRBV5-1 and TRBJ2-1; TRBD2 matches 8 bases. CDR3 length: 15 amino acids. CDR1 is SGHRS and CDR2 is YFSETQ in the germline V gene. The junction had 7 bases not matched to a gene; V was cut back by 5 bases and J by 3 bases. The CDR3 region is CASRKSGSDYNEQFF. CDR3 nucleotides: TGCGCCAGCAGAAAGAGCGGGAGTGACTACAATGAGCAGTTCTTC.

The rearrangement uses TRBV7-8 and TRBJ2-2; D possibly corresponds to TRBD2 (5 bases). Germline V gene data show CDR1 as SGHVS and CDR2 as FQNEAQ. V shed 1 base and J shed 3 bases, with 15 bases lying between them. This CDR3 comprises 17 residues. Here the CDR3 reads CASSLGSTRGYTGELFF. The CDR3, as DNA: TGTGCCAGCAGCTTAGGGTCCACTCGCGGGTACACCGGGGAGCTGTTTTTT.

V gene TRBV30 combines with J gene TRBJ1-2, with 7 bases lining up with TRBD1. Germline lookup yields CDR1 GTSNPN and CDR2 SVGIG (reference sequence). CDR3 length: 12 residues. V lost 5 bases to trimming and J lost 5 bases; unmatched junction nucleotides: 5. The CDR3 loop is CAWVQGYYGYTF. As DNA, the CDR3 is TGTGCCTGGGTACAGGGGTATTATGGCTACACCTTC.

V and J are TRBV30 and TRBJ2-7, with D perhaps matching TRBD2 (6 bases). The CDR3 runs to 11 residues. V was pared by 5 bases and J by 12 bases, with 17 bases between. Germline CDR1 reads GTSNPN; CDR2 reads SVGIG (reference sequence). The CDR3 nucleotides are TGTGCCTGGGGTAGCGGCCTTTTTAGGTACTTC. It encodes CAWGSGLFRYF.

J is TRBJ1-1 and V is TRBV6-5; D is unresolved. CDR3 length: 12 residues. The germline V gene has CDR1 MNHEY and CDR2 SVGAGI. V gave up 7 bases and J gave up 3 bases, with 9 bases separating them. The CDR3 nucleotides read TGTGCCAGCAACGGGTGGGACACTGAAGCTTTCTTT. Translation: CASNGWDTEAFF.

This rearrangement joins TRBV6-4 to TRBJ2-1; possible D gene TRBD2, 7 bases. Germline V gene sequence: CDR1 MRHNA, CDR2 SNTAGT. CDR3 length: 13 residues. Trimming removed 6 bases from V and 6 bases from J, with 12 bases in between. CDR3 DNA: TGTGCCAGCAGCCGGGGGGCGGGCAATGAGCAGTTCTTC. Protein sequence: CASSRGAGNEQFF.

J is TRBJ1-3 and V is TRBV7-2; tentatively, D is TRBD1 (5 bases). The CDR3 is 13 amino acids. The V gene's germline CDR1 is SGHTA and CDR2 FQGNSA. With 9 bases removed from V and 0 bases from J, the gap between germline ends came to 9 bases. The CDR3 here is CASRQLSGNTIYF. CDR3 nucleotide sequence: TGTGCCAGTAGACAGCTCTCTGGAAACACCATATATTTT.

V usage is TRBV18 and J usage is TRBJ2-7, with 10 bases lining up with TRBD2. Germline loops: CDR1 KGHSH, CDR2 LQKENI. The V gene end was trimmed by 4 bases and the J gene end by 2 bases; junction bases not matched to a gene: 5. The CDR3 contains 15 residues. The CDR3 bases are TGTGCCAGCTCACAAGGGACTAGCGAGACCTACGAGCAGTACTTC. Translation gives CASSQGTSETYEQYF.